Listed below are T cell receptor beta chains from one sample, sequenced in a study of cytomegalovirus exposure and HLA in healthy donors. The table came from immunoSEQ multiplex PCR; TCRdb's copy has only in-frame clones and leaves some out. This sample carries about 72,000 clones, less than 95% of them seen once, and the ten largest clones take roughly 0.63%. What was sequenced was PBMCs. The receptors derive from a young woman in good health and CMV-seronegative. CDR3s include the opening cysteine and the closing phenylalanine or tryptophan. Each record gives: clone size, J gene, V gene, D gene, CDR3 protein, CDR3 DNA. D genes are given only for firm matches. Size values are once, few and many counts, or a class for expanded clones, and some rows have none.

>-|TRBJ2-2|TRBV4-1|TRBD2
CASSPTSAGTGELFF
TGCGCCAGCAGCCCCACTAGCGCAGGCACCGGGGAGCTGTTTTTT
>-|TRBJ2-2|TRBV5-1|-
CASSLVPLGRTGELFF
TGCGCCAGCAGCTTGGTGCCACTGGGGCGCACCGGGGAGCTGTTTTTT
>-|TRBJ1-2|TRBV5-4|TRBD1
CASSPGQEIYGYTF
TGTGCCAGCAGCCCCGGACAGGAGATCTATGGCTACACCTTC
>-|TRBJ2-5|TRBV7-8|TRBD2
CASSKLAGVETQYF
TGTGCCAGCTCCAAACTAGCGGGGGTGGAGACCCAGTACTTC
>once|TRBJ1-4|TRBV5-5|-
CASSLRGGENEKLFF
TGTGCCAGCAGCTTGCGGGGGGGCGAAAATGAAAAACTGTTTTTT
>-|TRBJ2-1|TRBV29-1|-
CSVAGDLNEQFF
TGCAGCGTTGCAGGGGACCTAAATGAGCAGTTCTTC
>-|TRBJ2-5|TRBV7-7|TRBD1
CASSPRARTGGETQYF
TGTGCTAGCAGCCCCAGGGCCCGAACAGGGGGAGAGACCCAGTACTTC
>-|TRBJ2-7|TRBV7-9|-
CASSPMFRLAYEQYF
TGTGCCAGCAGCCCAATGTTCAGACTAGCCTACGAGCAGTACTTC
>-|TRBJ1-5|TRBV7-7|-
CASSPTGGRVNQPQHF
TGTGCTAGCAGCCCCACCGGGGGGCGGGTAAATCAGCCCCAGCATTTT
>-|TRBJ1-2|TRBV19|TRBD1
CASLPTGADGYTF
TGTGCCAGCCTGCCGACAGGGGCGGATGGCTACACCTTC
>-|TRBJ2-7|TRBV18|TRBD1
CASSRTVGTGIYEQYF
TGTGCCAGCTCACGCACCGTCGGGACAGGGATCTACGAGCAGTACTTC
>-|TRBJ1-5|TRBV9|TRBD1
CASSATGGNQPQHF
TGTGCCAGCAGCGCGACAGGGGGCAATCAGCCCCAGCATTTT
>-|TRBJ2-5|TRBV7-8|TRBD2
CASSLGGASGGLETQYF
TGTGCCAGCAGCTTAGGTGGTGCTAGCGGGGGGCTGGAGACCCAGTACTTC
>-|TRBJ2-3|TRBV9|-
CASSVDSGNTDTQYF
TGTGCCAGCAGCGTAGATTCGGGGAACACAGATACGCAGTATTTT
>-|TRBJ2-3|TRBV9|TRBD2
CASSVAARGITDTQYF
TGTGCCAGCAGCGTAGCAGCGCGGGGGATCACAGATACGCAGTATTTT